This T cell receptor beta chain was found in a study of OX40 agonist ivuxolimab in advanced cancers. Study-wide findings and caveats: Some of the nonresponding patients also showed low levels of normalized T-cell clonal expansion.

Here immunoSEQ multiplex PCR was the method, and the copy in TCRdb shows in-frame clones only, minus some. The data hold 55,000 to 75,000 clones, with roughly 85% observed a single time. This clone was picked up one time. As yet, its antigen is unknown. Distinct nucleotide sequences in the sample also encode this CDR3. Germline values: CDR1 KGHSH, CDR2 LQKENI. V was shortened by 2 bases and J by 3 bases, with 7 bases between the two germline ends. The CDR3 totals 13 residues. The chain recombines TRBV18 with TRBJ1-1; no clear D. Sequenced here: CD4+ or CD8+ T cells sorted from blood, sampled in a trial of the OX40 agonist ivuxolimab. The receptor comes from an adult with an advanced solid tumor such as melanoma, head and neck, liver or kidney cancer. CDR3 in DNA: TGTGCCAGCTCACCATTGAGGGACACTGAAGCTTTCTTT. Translation: CASSPLRDTEAFF.